This entry features one TCR beta chain sequence. The data belong to a study of cytomegalovirus exposure and HLA in healthy donors. About the research overall: Researchers found that about 82% of about 400 genotyped donors fell within the Caucasian-associated ancestry cluster.

Both 60 Vbeta primers and 13 Jbeta primers went into the PCR. Method: immunoSEQ multiplex PCR; TCRdb's copy keeps in-frame clones and lacks some. The data contain approximately 130,000 clones, around 77% of them singletons. The CDR3 sequence is 15 residues long. Germline V gene data show CDR1 as SGHVS and CDR2 as FNYEAQ. V gave up 5 bases and J gave up 3 bases; unmatched junction bases: 6. This clonotype was obtained from a man aged 18-30 years in good health and CMV-seropositive. The genes are TRBV7-6 and TRBJ1-5; 8 bases are a match to TRBD1. What was sequenced was PBMCs. CDR3: CASSPGQGLNQPQHF. The CDR3 nucleotides are TGTGCCAGCAGCCCCGGACAGGGCCTCAATCAGCCCCAGCATTTT. Looking up the rest from reference TRBV7-6 and TRBJ1-5 gives the full variable domain: GAGVSQSPRYKVTKRGQDVALRCDPISGHVSLYWYRQALGQGPEFLTYFNYEAQQDKSGLPNDRFSAERPEGSISTLTIQRTEQRDSAMYRCASSPGQGLNQPQHFGDGTRLSIL.